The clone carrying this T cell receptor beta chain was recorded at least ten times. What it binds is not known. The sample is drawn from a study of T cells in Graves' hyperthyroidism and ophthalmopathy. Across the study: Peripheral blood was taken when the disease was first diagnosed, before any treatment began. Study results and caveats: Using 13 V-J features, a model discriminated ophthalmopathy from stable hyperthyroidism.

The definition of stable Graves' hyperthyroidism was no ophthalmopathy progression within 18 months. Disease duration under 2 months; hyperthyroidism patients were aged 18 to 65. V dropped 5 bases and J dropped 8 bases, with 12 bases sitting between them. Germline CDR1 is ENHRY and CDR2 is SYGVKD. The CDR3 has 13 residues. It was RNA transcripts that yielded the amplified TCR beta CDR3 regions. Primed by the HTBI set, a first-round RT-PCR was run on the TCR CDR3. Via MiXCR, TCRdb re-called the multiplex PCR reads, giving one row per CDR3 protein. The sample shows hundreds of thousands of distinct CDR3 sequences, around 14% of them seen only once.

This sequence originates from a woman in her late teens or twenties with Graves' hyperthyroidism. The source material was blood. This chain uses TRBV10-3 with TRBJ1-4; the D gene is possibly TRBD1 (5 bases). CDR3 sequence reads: CAISLSAGEKLFF. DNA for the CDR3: TGTGCCATCAGTCTCTCGGCAGGGGAAAAACTGTTTTTT.